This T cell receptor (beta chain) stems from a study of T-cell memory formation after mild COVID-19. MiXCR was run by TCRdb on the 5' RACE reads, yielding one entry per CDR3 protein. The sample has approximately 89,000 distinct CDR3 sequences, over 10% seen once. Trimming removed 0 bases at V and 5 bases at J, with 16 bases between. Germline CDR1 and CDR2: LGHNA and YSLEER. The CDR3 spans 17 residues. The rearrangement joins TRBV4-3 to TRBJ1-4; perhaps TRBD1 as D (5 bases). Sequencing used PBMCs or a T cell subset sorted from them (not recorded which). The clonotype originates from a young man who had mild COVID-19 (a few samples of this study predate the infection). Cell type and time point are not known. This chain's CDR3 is CASSQERGKGLNEKLFF. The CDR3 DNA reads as TGCGCCAGCAGCCAAGAGCGGGGGAAGGGCCTGAATGAAAAACTGTTTTTT.